Following are 4 T cell receptor beta chains from one sample sequenced in a study of regulatory T cells in long-lasting Graves disease. The TCR beta library used iRepertoire HTBI primers with Arm-PCR amplification of CDR3. Via MiXCR, TCRdb re-called the multiplex PCR reads, giving one row per CDR3 protein. The profile covers around 460,000 distinct CDR3 sequences, with approximately 23% appearing a single time and around 13% taken by the ten largest. This sample's time point: persistent/refractory GD, antithyroid drugs over 5 years with positive TRAb. Extracted RNA from PBMCs served as the source of the TCR library. This sample comprised peripheral blood mononuclear cells (PBMCs), obtained when the disease was refractory, from a patient treated with antithyroid drugs. The source is a female donor with Graves disease.

This clonotype was seen repeatedly, ten times or more. For the CDR3, the DNA is TGTGCCAGCAGTGTGAGCGCGCTGTACGAGCAGTACTTC. Translating gives CASSVSALYEQYF. The chain joins TRBV28 to TRBJ2-7; D not certain. Germline V lookup: CDR1 MDHEN, CDR2 SYDVKM. There are 13 residues in the CDR3. The V and J ends lost 5 bases and 4 bases respectively, with 12 bases between them.

This chain uses TRBV11-2 with TRBJ1-4; possible D gene TRBD1, 5 bases. The CDR3 spans 16 residues. Trimming took off 1 base at V and 8 bases at J, with 17 bases between the two ends. CDR1 is SGHAT and CDR2 is FQNNGV in the germline V gene. The CDR3 here is CASSLGPQGGGEKLFF. CDR3 DNA: TGTGCCAGCAGCTTAGGCCCCCAGGGCGGGGGAGAAAAACTGTTTTTT.

The chain carries TRBV20-1 and TRBJ1-4; D remains unclear. The CDR3 has 12 amino acids. Trimming shortened V by 7 bases and J by 4 bases, and 10 bases separated the two germline ends. Germline V gene sequence: CDR1 DFQATT, CDR2 SNEGSKA (reference sequence). CDR3 nucleotides: TGCAGTGTCCAGGAAGTTAATGAAAAACTGTTTTTT. The encoded protein is CSVQEVNEKLFF.

This chain uses TRBV20-1 with TRBJ1-1, with 7 bases aligning to TRBD1. The CDR3 contains 15 residues. The trim removed 6 bases at V and 3 bases at J, leaving 13 bases unmatched. CDR1 is DFQATT and CDR2 is SNEGSKA in the germline V gene (reference sequence). The CDR3: CSATSDRVGDTEAFF. CDR3 in DNA: TGCAGTGCAACCTCCGACAGGGTAGGGGACACTGAAGCTTTCTTT.